The clone carrying this T cell receptor (beta chain) was seen only a few times. This sample stems from a study of regulatory T cells in long-lasting Graves disease. The CDR3 spans 14 residues. The ends were cut back, 4 bases at V and 3 bases at J, with 13 bases in the middle. Germline V lookup: CDR1 SEHNR, CDR2 FQNEAQ (reference sequence). The time point: newly diagnosed GD, antithyroid drugs for less than 3 months. PBMC RNA served as the TCR library source. The TCR beta library used iRepertoire HTBI primers with Arm-PCR amplification of CDR3. TCRdb independently ran MiXCR on the multiplex PCR reads; one entry per CDR3 protein. This table has approximately 400,000 distinct CDR3 sequences, around 16% appearing once.

The chain couples TRBV7-9 to TRBJ2-7; D possibly uses TRBD1 or TRBD2 (6 bases each). The sequence was obtained from a female donor with Graves disease. The material sequenced was peripheral blood mononuclear cells (PBMCs), taken at new diagnosis, from a patient treated with antithyroid drugs. CDR3 amino acids: CASSSPGAVYEQYF. The CDR3 bases are TGTGCCAGCAGCTCTCCGGGGGCAGTCTACGAGCAGTACTTC.